This T cell receptor (beta chain) was recovered during a study of cytomegalovirus exposure and HLA in healthy donors. General study results and limits: Indistinguishable V segments such as TRBV6-2 and TRBV6-3 were excluded. Under in vitro conditions, three CMV-associated chains were confirmed as specific for CMV antigens. Previously analyzed data showed that most TCR beta V segments were productive at a frequency of about 87% or about 30%. As a later analysis showed, several of the most significant clusters appeared to be linked to common viral pathogens.

Both 60 Vbeta primers and 13 Jbeta primers went into the PCR. Sequencing was performed with immunoSEQ multiplex PCR; in TCRdb, only in-frame clones are kept and a portion is missing. The sample carries around 180,000 clones, more than 75% recorded once. The germline gives CDR1 MNHNY, CDR2 SVGAGI (reference sequence). This CDR3 is 13 amino acids long. Trimming cost V 7 bases and J 4 bases, with 13 bases left between them. On this clone itself: The antigen remains undetermined.

The chain joins TRBV6-6 to TRBJ1-1, with D hard to call. Sequencing was carried out using PBMCs. This TCR came from a woman aged 18-29 years in good health and CMV-seronegative. The CDR3 loop is CASTPGRGTEAFF. The DNA of the CDR3 is TGTGCCAGCACCCCTGGGCGGGGCACTGAAGCTTTCTTT.